The clone carrying this TCR beta chain has a count of ten or more. These data originate in a study of low-dose radiotherapy and immunotherapy resistance in tumors. The time point here: after trial treatment. The sample's treatment: LDRT plus nivolumab, ipilimumab, low-dose cyclophosphamide and aspirin (RACIN trial). Primers targeting TRAV and TRBV primed first-strand cDNA, covering alpha and beta chains. For amplifying TCRs, the PCR ran for approximately 18 cycles with Phusion, which was used together with a constant-region primer and the adapter on the V primers. TCRdb recomputed calls from the reads with MiXCR, one row per CDR3 protein. This table holds approximately 45,000 distinct CDR3 sequences, less than 30% found once. The V gene lost 8 bases and the J gene lost 2 bases, with 20 bases spanning the gap. This CDR3 has 16 residues. The germline gives CDR1 MGHDK, CDR2 SYGVNS.

The genes are TRBV25-1 and TRBJ2-3; TRBD2 is a possible D gene (6 bases). Sample: PBMCs, taken after low-dose radiotherapy plus immunotherapy. The clonotype comes from a male donor with prostate cancer. The CDR3 reads CASSFRDSSHTDTQYF. The CDR3 coding sequence is TGTGCCAGCTCTTTTCGGGACTCCTCCCACACAGATACGCAGTATTTT.